The clone carrying this T cell receptor beta chain was seen just once. Its target is not known. PCR was performed using 60 Vbeta and 13 Jbeta primers. The data were produced by immunoSEQ multiplex PCR, yet TCRdb's version contains in-frame clones alone and is incomplete. The table shows some 100,000 clones, with over 75% occurring only once. This entry is derived from a study of cytomegalovirus exposure and HLA in healthy donors. Points from the study as a whole: There were 150 to 200 TCR beta chains listed as cytomegalovirus-associated.

This clonotype was obtained from a girl aged 2-10 years in good health and CMV-seropositive. Sequencing was performed on PBMCs.

CDR3 nucleotide sequence: TGTGCCTGGAGCGGGACTTCGAATGAGCAGTTCTTC. Translating it yields CAWSGTSNEQFF. V and J are TRBV30 and TRBJ2-1; maybe TRBD2 (6 bases). The CDR3 extends over 12 amino acids. Trimming cost V 3 bases and J 7 bases, with 10 bases left between them. The germline CDR1 and CDR2 sequences are GTSNPN and SVGIG (reference sequence).